Following are 16 T cell receptor beta chains from one sample sequenced in a study of blood T cell repertoires in COVID-19. Clones were sequenced by immunoSEQ multiplex PCR, and TCRdb holds only the in-frame ones, with some missing. This table holds about 200,000 clones, around nine tenths found once. Material: peripheral blood. These receptors originate from a man between 18 and 29 years old with active or convalescent COVID-19.

The genes are TRBV12-5 and TRBJ1-2; no definite D call. Germline assignment: CDR1 LGHNT and CDR2 FRNRAP. The CDR3 has 17 residues. V was cut by 4 bases and J by 3 bases, with 21 bases left in between. The CDR3 is CASGSAGVFSDDYGYTF. The CDR3 DNA is TGTGCTAGTGGTTCGGCCGGGGTCTTCTCGGACGACTATGGCTACACCTTC.

The chain joins TRBV5-1 to TRBJ2-2; 8 bases map to TRBD2. CDR3 length: 15 residues. Germline trimming cut 2 bases from V and 3 bases from J; bases unmatched to any gene: 3. Looked up from germline, CDR1 is SGHRS and CDR2 is YFSETQ. As DNA, the CDR3 is TGCGCCAGCAGCTTTGGAGCGGGGGACACCGGGGAGCTGTTTTTT. This sequence encodes CASSFGAGDTGELFF.

The chain has TRBV4-2 and TRBJ1-1, with unresolved D. Trimming took off 2 bases at V and 7 bases at J, with 11 bases between the two ends. The CDR3 loop spans 13 amino acids. Germline V gene lookup returns CDR1 LGHNA and CDR2 YNFKEQ. CDR3 amino acids: CASSQTGRGEAFF. As DNA, the CDR3 is TGTGCCAGCAGCCAAACGGGTCGGGGTGAAGCTTTCTTT.

The chain combines TRBV30 with TRBJ1-6; possibly TRBD1 for D (6 bases). This CDR3 has 13 amino acids. Germline V gene data show CDR1 as GTSNPN and CDR2 as SVGIG (reference sequence). V lost 2 bases and J lost 8, with 10 bases in between. CDR3 protein: CAWSKQGDSPLHF. The CDR3 DNA sequence: TGTGCCTGGAGTAAACAGGGAGATTCACCCCTCCACTTT.

CDR3: CASSVQAGVIYNEQFF. The DNA of the CDR3 is TGTGCCAGCAGTGTACAAGCGGGGGTAATTTACAATGAGCAGTTCTTC. This chain connects TRBV6-1 to TRBJ2-1; the match to TRBD2 covers 8 bases. The CDR3 runs 16 residues. Germline values: CDR1 MNHNS, CDR2 SASEGT. Trimming cost V 4 bases and J 4 bases; bases outside gene matches: 9.

This clone was seen just once. The V call is TRBV29-1, the J call TRBJ2-1; TRBD2 matches at 11 bases. The CDR3 extends over 14 amino acids. CDR1 and CDR2 from the germline V gene are SQVTM and ANQGSEA. V shed 3 bases, J shed 6 bases, and the junction held 4 bases outside the gene matches. The CDR3 nucleotides are TGCAGCGTTGATTTAGCGGGGGGGCTCAATGAGCAGTTCTTC. This codes for CSVDLAGGLNEQFF.

The chain joins TRBV10-3 to TRBJ2-2; 11 nucleotides match TRBD2. The CDR3 has 16 amino acids. The ends lost 5 bases at V and 4 bases at J; junction bases unmatched: 6. Germline lookup yields CDR1 ENHRY and CDR2 SYGVKD. The CDR3 reads CAISPLGTSGTGELFF. In DNA, the CDR3 is TGTGCCATCAGTCCTTTAGGGACTAGCGGCACCGGGGAGCTGTTTTTT.

The V gene is TRBV6-5, the J gene TRBJ1-1, with 8 bases matching TRBD1. Unmatched junction bases numbered 5, after V lost 3 bases and J lost 5 bases. The CDR3 loop spans 14 amino acids. Germline assignment: CDR1 MNHEY and CDR2 SVGAGI. CDR3 loop: CASSYQGADTEAFF. CDR3 DNA sequence: TGTGCCAGCAGTTATCAGGGGGCAGATACTGAAGCTTTCTTT.

This CDR3 reads CASSLGVLGAGNTEAFF. Here the CDR3 DNA reads TGTGCCAGCAGCTTAGGAGTATTAGGGGCAGGGAACACTGAAGCTTTCTTT. The rearrangement joins TRBV11-2 to TRBJ1-1; a possible D gene is TRBD1 (5 bases). Per the germline V gene, CDR1 is SGHAT and CDR2 is FQNNGV. The V and J ends lost 1 base and 1 base respectively, with 16 bases between them. CDR3 length: 17 residues.

This clone has only one observation. V is TRBV4-1 and J is TRBJ2-7, with 12 positions matching TRBD2. This CDR3 has 15 amino acids. With 2 bases clipped from V and 1 base from J, the junction kept 0 bases outside the gene matches. Germline V CDR1 and CDR2: MGHRA, YSYEKL. The CDR3 DNA is TGCGCCAGCAGCCAAACTAGCGGGGGGTCCTACGAGCAGTACTTC. Amino acids: CASSQTSGGSYEQYF.

CDR3 DNA sequence: TGTGCCAGCAGCCGGGAGGCTAGCGGGGCGTGGGAGACCCAGTACTTC. It translates to CASSREASGAWETQYF. The genes are TRBV5-5 and TRBJ2-5, with 9 bases that match TRBD2. CDR1 is SGHKS and CDR2 is YYEKEE in the germline V gene (reference sequence). With V trimmed by 4 bases and J by 5 bases, 12 bases remained unmatched. The CDR3 runs to 16 residues.

This clone has only one observation. The chain recombines TRBV7-2 with TRBJ1-1; no firm D call. V lost 2 bases, J lost 11 bases, and 18 bases lay in between. Germline V CDR1 and CDR2: SGHTA, FQGNSA. This CDR3 spans 14 amino acids. CDR3 sequence reads: CASSLNRVAGEAFF. The CDR3 DNA is TGTGCCAGCAGCTTAAATCGAGTGGCGGGTGAGGCTTTCTTT.

The V and J genes are TRBV5-1 and TRBJ1-1, with a tentative D call TRBD1 (5 bases). Trimming removed 1 base from V and 7 bases from J, with 8 bases in between. The CDR3 is made up of 12 amino acids. Germline V gene data show CDR1 as SGHRS and CDR2 as YFSETQ. Here the CDR3 DNA reads TGCGCCAGCAGCTTGAGGAGGGGTGAAGCTTTCTTT. As protein: CASSLRRGEAFF.

This chain uses TRBV30 with TRBJ2-2; D may be TRBD2 (5 bases). The CDR3 has 14 amino acids. Trimming left V 0 bases short and J 2 bases short, with 7 bases between. Germline V gene lookup returns CDR1 GTSNPN and CDR2 SVGIG (reference sequence). The CDR3 DNA reads as TGTGCCTGGAGTGTAGGACTCAACACCGGGGAGCTGTTTTTT. Amino acid sequence: CAWSVGLNTGELFF.

This chain links TRBV7-2 with TRBJ1-2; 9 positions match TRBD1. Germline trimming cut 5 bases from V and 4 bases from J; bases unmatched to any gene: 8. The CDR3 sequence is 15 residues long. Per the germline V gene, CDR1 is SGHTA and CDR2 is FQGNSA. CDR3 sequence: CASSPSGTGSYGYTF. The CDR3 nucleotides are TGTGCCAGCAGCCCTTCCGGGACAGGGTCCTATGGCTACACCTTC.

This rearrangement joins TRBV6-6 to TRBJ2-7; a weak D match, TRBD2 (7 bases). The CDR3 is 16 residues long. V was cut by 0 bases and J by 0 bases, with 12 bases left in between. Looked up from germline, CDR1 is MNHNY and CDR2 is SVGAGI (reference sequence). The CDR3 region has the DNA TGTGCCAGCAGTTACTCGAAGGGGGACTACTCCTACGAGCAGTACTTC. It is translated as CASSYSKGDYSYEQYF.